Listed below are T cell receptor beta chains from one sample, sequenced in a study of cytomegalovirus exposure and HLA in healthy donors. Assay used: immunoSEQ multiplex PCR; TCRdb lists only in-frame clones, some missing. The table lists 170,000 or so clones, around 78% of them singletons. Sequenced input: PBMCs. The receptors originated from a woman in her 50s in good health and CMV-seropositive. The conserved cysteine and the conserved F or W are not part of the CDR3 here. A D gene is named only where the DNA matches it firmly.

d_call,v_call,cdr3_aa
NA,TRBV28,ASNSRVYEQF
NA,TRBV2,ASSEGRRGGQTQY
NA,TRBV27,ASSLNRSNSPLH
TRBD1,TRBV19,ASSLGWDSGNQPQH
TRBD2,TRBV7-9,ASSQVPSGGPPRGNEQF
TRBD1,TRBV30,ACGQAEWSEAF
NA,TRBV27,GAQDTQY
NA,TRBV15,ATSRDPGSGGYT
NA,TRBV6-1,ASSELGGAKSPLH
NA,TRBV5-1,ASSLAGDFQETQY
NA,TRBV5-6,ASGQYNEQF
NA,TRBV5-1,ASREAVLGYGYT
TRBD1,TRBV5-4,ASSLGGDRGRYEQY
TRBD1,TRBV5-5,ASSLAGGDEQY
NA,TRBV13,ASSLDSYGYT
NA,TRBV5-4,ASSLDPRSSTDTQY
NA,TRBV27,ASSPGGGGNQPQH
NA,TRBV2,ASSDWQGWDEQY
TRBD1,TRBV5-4,ASSGTGREQY
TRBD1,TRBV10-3,AISESRGLGEKLF
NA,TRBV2,ASSLLAQTLKDTQY
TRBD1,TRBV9,ANEIRTGDTFNYGYT
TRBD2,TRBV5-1,ASSLGLAGARTDTQY
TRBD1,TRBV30,ASAPRDRVVGGYT
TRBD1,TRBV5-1,ASSLRDRGQYEQY
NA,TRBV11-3,ASSTGVLETQY
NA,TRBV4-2,ASSQENVRAYEQF
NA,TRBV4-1,ASSQDGGTSTYEQY
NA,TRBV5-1,ASSLADTVVNTEAF
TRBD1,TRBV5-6,ASSTGTGLVEQY
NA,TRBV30,AWSSIGQLQH
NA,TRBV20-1,SASENEQF
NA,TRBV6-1,ASSEADGNYNEQF
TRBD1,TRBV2,ASSLILRDRRTGNTIY
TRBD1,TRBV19,ASSLGQGNTEAF
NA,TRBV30,AWSDYSPTEAF
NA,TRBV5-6,ASSPGVAASYEQY
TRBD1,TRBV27,ASRRTGEETEAF
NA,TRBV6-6,ASSYSEYEQY
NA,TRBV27,ASSLVGRAHSNQPQH
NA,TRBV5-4,ASSLGGQGTGSIQY
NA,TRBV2,ASSEGRVNYGYT
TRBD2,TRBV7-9,ASSLGTGLGHNEQF
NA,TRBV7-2,ASSLGAGRQF
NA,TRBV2,ASSTRTGGSAEKLF
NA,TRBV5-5,ASSLDRLLSGEQY
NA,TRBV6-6,ASTSSGGTGELF
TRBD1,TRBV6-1,ASTKGGPGYGYT
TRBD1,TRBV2,ASSRDGIGTGGRETQY
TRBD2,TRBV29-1,SVGLAGALPYEQY
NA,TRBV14,ASSQAGGTYEQY
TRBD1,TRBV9,ASSVESQQGAAKETQY
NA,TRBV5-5,ASDYAGDWDYGYT
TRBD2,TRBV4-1,ASSRTPAGGFTGELF
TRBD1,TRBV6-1,ASSDAGQGASYEQY
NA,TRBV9,ASSVARTGGTLH
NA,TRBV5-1,ASSWGGPGETQY